This T cell receptor (beta chain) was documented in a study of blood T cell repertoires in COVID-19. Overall study: The United States, Italy and Spain supplied acute and convalescent COVID-19 samples. Sources were T cells, B-cell-depleted T cells, or PBMCs; the material itself was cDNA or gDNA.

One Seattle source followed patients from active infection through their disease course. This CDR3 region has 16 residues. V was pared by 0 bases and J by 3 bases, with 16 bases between. In germline, CDR1 is SGHDT, CDR2 YYEEEE. Per the original methods: Amplification of reference gene primers provided the estimated nucleated cell counts. Assay: immunoSEQ multiplex PCR; the TCRdb copy retains only in-frame clones and omits some. The V and J calls and clone size come from that table; D and trimming were worked out from the DNA. The sample has roughly 500,000 clones; roughly 87% are singletons. The sequenced sample consisted of peripheral blood. This TCR came from a man between 18 and 35 years old with COVID-19, enrolled during active disease. The J gene is TRBJ2-7, the V gene TRBV5-6, with D perhaps matching TRBD2 (6 bases). CDR3 sequence reads: CASSLDRELPYYEQYF. DNA of the CDR3: TGTGCCAGCAGCTTGGACCGGGAGCTTCCTTACTACGAGCAGTACTTC.